This T cell receptor (beta chain) is drawn from a study of T cell responses to AZD1222 COVID-19 vaccine. Germline assignment: CDR1 MDHEN and CDR2 SYDVKM. There are 15 residues in the CDR3. J lost 4 bases, V lost 5 bases, and 10 bases had no gene match. General study points: Clonal diversity was possibly underestimated, and the donors were mostly white British, with more females. Nearly half of spike-specific TCRs reportedly target unmutated variant regions.

Repertoires were generated with immunoSEQ multiplex PCR, while TCRdb's copy carries only in-frame clones and drops some. The data show about 100,000 clones, with over 75% seen just once and over 6.5% held by the top ten. This clone was recorded many times. Its matching antigen is unknown. The specimen comprised peripheral blood, sampled on day 0 of AZD1222 vaccination. The clonotype comes from an adult in good health. The chain carries TRBV28 and TRBJ1-2, with 7 bases aligning to TRBD1. CDR3 amino acids: CASSLIRGRGYGYTF. CDR3 bases: TGTGCCAGCAGTCTGATTAGGGGGCGGGGCTATGGCTACACCTTC.